The following is a T cell receptor (beta chain) sequence with its context. Some clones are missing from TCRdb's copy, which holds only in-frame ones; the method was immunoSEQ multiplex PCR. The data contain 250,000 to 300,000 clones, approximately 90% of them singletons. The data originate from a study of blood T cell repertoires in COVID-19. The germline CDR1 and CDR2 sequences are SNHLY and FYNNEI. The CDR3 loop spans 14 amino acids. Trimming took 1 base from V and 4 from J; bases not matched to a gene: 3. Source material: PBMCs or T cells enriched from blood (not recorded which). V and J are TRBV2 and TRBJ2-7; 8 nucleotides line up with TRBD2. This TCR came from a woman aged 40 to 50 with acute COVID-19. This chain's CDR3 is CASSEEGGGYEQYF. CDR3 nucleotide sequence: TGTGCCAGCAGTGAAGAGGGCGGGGGGTACGAGCAGTACTTC.